Each of the 21 T cell receptor beta chains below was sequenced from the same sample in a study of T-cell reconstitution after alpha-beta-depleted transplantation in children. A library of TCRbeta sequences, prepared with unique molecular identifiers, was generated. TCRdb independently ran MiXCR on the PCR reads; one entry per CDR3 protein. The table lists more than 20,000 distinct CDR3 sequences, roughly a tenth of them singletons. The source was PBMCs from the stem cell graft donor, collected from the stem cell graft. These receptors came from a human donor who donated a stem cell graft to a child with chronic granulomatous disease.

This clonotype has at least ten counts. This rearrangement joins TRBV29-1 to TRBJ2-1; D is unresolved. Between the trimmed V and J ends, which lost 8 bases and 12 bases, there was a span of 14 bases. The CDR3 consists of 10 residues. Germline CDR1 and CDR2: SQVTM and ANQGSEA. The CDR3 region has the DNA TGCAGCCATACTCGAGAATGGCAGTTCTTC. Translating gives CSHTREWQFF.

This clonotype appeared many times. The chain couples TRBV5-1 to TRBJ2-7; 7 bases match TRBD1. The CDR3 runs to 14 residues. V was clipped by 4 bases and J by 1 base; unmatched bases: 5. Germline V gives CDR1 SGHRS, CDR2 YFSETQ. CDR3: CASSNRGFSYEQYF. For the CDR3, the DNA is TGCGCCAGCAGCAACAGGGGATTTTCCTACGAGCAGTACTTC. Together with reference TRBV5-1 and TRBJ2-7, the CDR3 gives the full variable domain: KAGVTQTPRYLIKTRGQQVTLSCSPISGHRSVSWYQQTPGQGLQFLFEYFSETQRNKGNFPGRFSGRQFSNSRSEMNVSTLELGDSALYLCASSNRGFSYEQYFGPGTRLTVT.

This clonotype was seen repeatedly, ten times or more. The chain recombines TRBV2 with TRBJ1-4, with a possible D match to TRBD1 (5 bases). Germline CDR1 is SNHLY and CDR2 is FYNNEI. The V and J ends lost 4 bases and 2 bases respectively, with 17 bases between them. The CDR3 consists of 17 residues. The CDR3 loop is CASSVARGARTNEKLFF. As DNA, the CDR3 is TGTGCCAGCAGTGTGGCGAGGGGCGCAAGGACTAATGAAAAACTGTTTTTT.

This clonotype was seen at least ten times. This sequence joins TRBV9 and TRBJ1-2; D is ambiguous. V lost 6 bases to trimming and J lost 8 bases, with 14 bases between them. The CDR3 contains 12 residues. Germline CDR1 is SGDLS and CDR2 is YYNGEE. The CDR3 loop is CASNPVVGGYTF. CDR3 in DNA: TGTGCCAGCAATCCCGTCGTTGGGGGCTACACCTTC.

This clonotype has a count of ten or more. The rearrangement uses TRBV29-1 and TRBJ2-1; D gene uncertain. The CDR3 runs to 15 residues. Germline V lookup: CDR1 SQVTM, CDR2 ANQGSEA. Trimming left V 4 bases short and J 0 bases short, with 13 bases between. The CDR3 DNA reads TGCAGCGTTGTCCCAGGTTTTGGCTCCTACAATGAGCAGTTCTTC. The encoded protein is CSVVPGFGSYNEQFF.

A word on this clonotype: Given the absence of the conserved phenylalanine or tryptophan at the CDR3 end, a read error is likely. This chain links TRBV7-9 with TRBJ2-7; TRBD2 aligns across 7 bases. After removal of 6 bases from V and 1 base from J, the junction contained 3 bases not matched to a gene. CDR1 and CDR2 (germline): SEHNR, FQNEAQ (reference sequence). The CDR3 is 13 residues long. The CDR3 nucleotides read TGTGCCAGCAGTCCTAGCGGATCCTACGAGCAGTACTTG. Its protein product is CASSPSGSYEQYL.

This clonotype was counted at least ten times. This chain joins TRBV14 and TRBJ2-2, with D uncertain. V gave up 6 bases and J gave up 6 bases, with 8 bases separating them. The germline V gene encodes CDR1 SGHDN and CDR2 FVKESK. The CDR3 contains 12 residues. The CDR3 DNA is TGTGCCAGCAGGATCTCGTCCGGGGAGCTGTTTTTT. Translation gives CASRISSGELFF.

Many counts were recorded for this clonotype. V is TRBV7-8 and J is TRBJ2-5; TRBD2 aligns across 12 bases. V was clipped by 1 base and J by 5 bases; unmatched bases: 14. Germline V lookup: CDR1 SGHVS, CDR2 FQNEAQ. The CDR3 contains 19 residues. CDR3 sequence (DNA): TGTGCCAGCAGCTTAGAGTCGGCTAGCGGGGGGGCGTTTATCGAGACCCAGTACTTC. Translated, it gives CASSLESASGGAFIETQYF.

This clonotype has just a few counts. The gene calls are TRBV18 and TRBJ1-1; TRBD1 is a possible D gene (5 bases). V was cut by 1 base and J by 5 bases, with 17 bases left in between. The CDR3 is 16 amino acids. The germline V gene encodes CDR1 KGHSH and CDR2 LQKENI. CDR3 in amino acids: CASSPLSPGGETEAFF. Written as DNA, the CDR3 is TGTGCCAGCTCACCACTATCGCCCGGGGGGGAAACTGAAGCTTTCTTT.

This clonotype was seen ten or more times. V gene TRBV20-1 combines with J gene TRBJ1-5, with 7 nucleotides matching TRBD1. The CDR3 runs 13 residues. J was trimmed by 7 bases and V by 2 bases; bases with no gene match: 5. CDR1 and CDR2 from the germline V gene are DFQATT and SNEGSKA (reference sequence). CDR3 coding DNA: TGCAGTGCTAGACCTCAGGGGGGGCAGCCCCAGCATTTT. Translating gives CSARPQGGQPQHF.

This clonotype was found many times. The rearrangement uses TRBV5-1 and TRBJ1-2; D gene uncertain. This CDR3 is 15 amino acids long. Germline V gene sequence: CDR1 SGHRS, CDR2 YFSETQ. V shed 1 base and J shed 0 bases, with 10 bases lying between them. The CDR3 sequence: CASSLTDGTNYGYTF. The CDR3 DNA sequence: TGCGCCAGCAGCTTGACCGACGGTACTAACTATGGCTACACCTTC.

This clonotype showed up many times. The CDR3 nucleotides are TGCGCCAGCAGCCAAGAAGAAGGGTTCTCCTACAATGAGCAGTTCTTC. Translating gives CASSQEEGFSYNEQFF. V and J are TRBV4-1 and TRBJ2-1; D is undetermined. From germline, CDR1 is MGHRA and CDR2 YSYEKL. This CDR3 spans 16 amino acids. Trimming stripped 0 bases from V and 0 bases from J, with 9 bases between.

At least ten counts were recorded for this clonotype. Here the CDR3 reads CASRRAGTYNEQFF. CDR3 nucleotide sequence: TGTGCCAGCAGGCGAGCGGGAACCTACAATGAGCAGTTCTTC. J is TRBJ2-1 and V is TRBV2; 7 bases match TRBD2. Germline CDR1 is SNHLY and CDR2 is FYNNEI. CDR3 size: 14 residues. V was clipped by 6 bases and J by 2 bases; unmatched bases: 4.

Many counts were recorded for this clonotype. This chain links TRBV28 with TRBJ1-1; D remains ambiguous. Looked up from germline, CDR1 is MDHEN and CDR2 is SYDVKM. The CDR3 spans 12 residues. V lost 8 bases and J lost 11, with 18 bases in between. CDR3 DNA: TGTGCCAGCGCCCTTAACACTCAGTCGGCTTTCTTT. Its translation: CASALNTQSAFF.

This clonotype came up many times. The chain links TRBV27 to TRBJ1-5; D gene unclear. With 10 bases removed from V and 7 bases from J, the gap between germline ends came to 11 bases. Germline values: CDR1 MNHEY, CDR2 SMNVEV (reference sequence). This CDR3 spans 11 amino acids. The CDR3: CAIRERQPQHF. In DNA form, the CDR3 reads TGTGCCATCCGGGAGAGGCAGCCCCAGCATTTT.

Note on this clonotype: One end of the junction fails to match germline, which may point to a read error. V and J are TRBV7-6 and TRBJ2-1; D tentatively fits TRBD1 or TRBD2 (5 bases each). The CDR3 has 14 residues. Germline CDR1 reads SGHVS; CDR2 reads FNYEAQ. The CDR3 nucleotides are TGTGCCAGCAGCCTAGCCCCGACAGAGAATGAGCAGTTCTTC. Protein: CASSLAPTENEQFF.

This clonotype was seen ten or more times. This chain links TRBV4-3 with TRBJ2-1; D gene uncertain. Per germline, CDR1 LGHNA and CDR2 YSLEER. V lost 0 bases and J lost 10, with 7 bases in between. The CDR3 extends over 12 amino acids. CDR3 bases: TGCGCCAGCAGCCAAGATCAAAGAGAGCAGTTCTTC. Translation gives CASSQDQREQFF.

This clonotype was counted at least ten times. J is TRBJ2-1 and V is TRBV6-5, with 7 nucleotides matching TRBD2. After removal of 0 bases from V and 0 bases from J, the junction contained 2 bases not matched to a gene. Germline V gene sequence: CDR1 MNHEY, CDR2 SVGAGI. The CDR3 sequence is 16 residues long. Written as DNA, the CDR3 is TGTGCCAGCAGTTACTCGGGGGGGACCTCCTACAATGAGCAGTTCTTC. The encoded protein is CASSYSGGTSYNEQFF.

The table lists this clonotype with many counts. For the CDR3, the DNA is TGCAGTGCCCCTGGGACTAGCGGGCCCTCCTACAATGAGCAGTTCTTC. Its protein is CSAPGTSGPSYNEQFF. The chain uses TRBV20-1 and TRBJ2-1; 12 bases align to TRBD2. J lost 0 bases, V lost 6 bases, and 6 bases had no gene match. This CDR3 contains 16 residues. The germline V gene encodes CDR1 DFQATT and CDR2 SNEGSKA (reference sequence).

This clonotype was seen at least ten times. The V and J genes are TRBV11-2 and TRBJ2-1; TRBD2 agrees at 7 bases. V trimming: 7 bases; J trimming: 8 bases; junction bases outside the gene matches: 14. CDR3 length equals 15 residues. Germline V CDR1 and CDR2: SGHAT, FQNNGV. CDR3 region: CASTVRLAGFDEQFF. The CDR3 DNA reads TGTGCCAGCACCGTCCGACTAGCAGGTTTTGATGAGCAGTTCTTC.

This clonotype was seen more than once but under ten times. V gene TRBV30 combines with J gene TRBJ1-3; D is ambiguous. V dropped 7 bases and J dropped 0 bases, with 16 bases sitting between them. The germline gives CDR1 GTSNPN, CDR2 SVGIG (reference sequence). This CDR3 has 15 amino acids. CDR3 in amino acids: CASRKTAYSGNTIYF. CDR3 bases: TGTGCCTCCAGGAAGACGGCGTACTCTGGAAACACCATATATTTT.